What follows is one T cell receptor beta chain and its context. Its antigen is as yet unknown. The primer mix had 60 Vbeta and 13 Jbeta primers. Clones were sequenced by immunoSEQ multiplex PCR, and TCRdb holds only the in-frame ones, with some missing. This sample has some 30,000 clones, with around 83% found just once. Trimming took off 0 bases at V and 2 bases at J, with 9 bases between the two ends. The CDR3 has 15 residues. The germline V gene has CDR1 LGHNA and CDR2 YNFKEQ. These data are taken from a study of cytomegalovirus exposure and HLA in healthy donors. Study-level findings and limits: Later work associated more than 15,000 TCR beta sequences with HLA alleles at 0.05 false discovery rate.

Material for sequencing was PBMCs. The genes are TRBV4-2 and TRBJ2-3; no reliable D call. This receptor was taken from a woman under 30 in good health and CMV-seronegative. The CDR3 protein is CASSQDRGHTDTQYF. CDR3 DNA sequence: TGTGCCAGCAGCCAAGATAGAGGTCACACAGATACGCAGTATTTT.